This is a list of T cell receptor beta chains from one sample in a study of cytomegalovirus exposure and HLA in healthy donors. Produced via immunoSEQ multiplex PCR; TCRdb's table is partial and in-frame only. This repertoire shows 150,000 to 200,000 clones, approximately 80% found once; its top ten account for 3% to 3.5%. Material: PBMCs. These receptors came from a male donor in good health and CMV-seronegative. Both conserved end residues are part of each CDR3. Each record gives: clone size, V gene, D gene, J gene, CDR3 protein, CDR3 DNA. A D gene is named only where the DNA matches it firmly. Some rows have no size entry. The others give once, few or many, or a class for an expanded clone.

>-|TRBV18|-|TRBJ2-7
CASSQYNRDEQYF
TGTGCCAGCTCCCAATATAACCGGGACGAGCAGTACTTC
>-|TRBV2|-|TRBJ2-3
CASGETGSGTDTQYF
TGTGCCAGCGGGGAGACCGGGAGCGGGACAGATACGCAGTATTTT
>-|TRBV10-3|TRBD2|TRBJ2-5
CAISEGSGGAYETQYF
TGTGCCATCAGTGAAGGTAGCGGGGGGGCTTATGAGACCCAGTACTTC
>-|TRBV6-5|TRBD1|TRBJ1-1
CASSLLGQPIHTEAFF
TGTGCCAGCAGTTTACTGGGACAGCCCATTCACACTGAAGCTTTCTTT
>many|TRBV6-4|TRBD1|TRBJ1-2
CASSEGAGGDGYTF
TGTGCCAGCAGTGAAGGTGCAGGGGGCGATGGCTACACCTTC
>-|TRBV30|TRBD2|TRBJ2-7
CAWSAGGLYEQYF
TGTGCCTGGAGTGCCGGGGGGTTGTACGAGCAGTACTTC
>-|TRBV7-9|TRBD2|TRBJ2-1
CASSLGAGGSEQFF
TGTGCCAGCAGCTTAGGAGCGGGAGGGAGTGAGCAGTTCTTC
>-|TRBV28|-|TRBJ1-2
CASSLGVGEGPLRLGGYTF
TGTGCCAGCAGTTTAGGTGTGGGAGAAGGACCGCTCCGATTGGGCGGCTACACCTTC
>-|TRBV28|-|TRBJ1-1
CASSPLRGSAFF
TGTGCCAGCAGTCCCCTGAGAGGTAGTGCTTTCTTT
>-|TRBV10-3|TRBD1|TRBJ2-7
CATTNGDRVYEQYF
TGTGCCACCACAAATGGAGACAGGGTCTACGAGCAGTACTTC
>once|TRBV29-1|-|TRBJ1-2
CSVDRDSVWGYTF
TGCAGCGTTGACAGGGATTCGGTGTGGGGCTACACCTTC
>-|TRBV30|-|TRBJ1-1
CAWSVYGITEAFF
TGTGCCTGGAGTGTATACGGGATCACTGAAGCTTTCTTT
>-|TRBV10-3|-|TRBJ2-1
CAISGLSYNEQFF
TGTGCCATCAGTGGTCTCTCCTACAATGAGCAGTTCTTC
>few|TRBV27|TRBD1|TRBJ1-5
CASRRDRASNQPQHF
TGTGCCAGCAGGCGGGACAGGGCTAGCAATCAGCCCCAGCATTTT
>-|TRBV10-3|-|TRBJ1-1
CAISKRQPYEDEAFF
TGTGCCATCAGTAAAAGACAGCCCTATGAGGATGAAGCTTTCTTT
>-|TRBV6-6|-|TRBJ1-2
CASSLDTDYTF
TGTGCCAGCAGTTTGGACACCGACTACACCTTC
>-|TRBV5-3|TRBD1|TRBJ2-7
CASTQTGQGFYEQYF
TGTGCCAGCACCCAGACGGGACAGGGTTTCTACGAGCAGTACTTC